This record covers a single TCR beta chain. This record belongs to a study of cytomegalovirus exposure and HLA in healthy donors. Assay used: immunoSEQ multiplex PCR; TCRdb lists only in-frame clones, some missing. The table lists hundreds of thousands of clones, 80% to 90% of them singletons. J was trimmed by 2 bases and V by 4 bases; bases with no gene match: 16. The CDR3 runs 19 residues. Germline-derived CDR1 and CDR2 are LGHNA and YNFKEQ. Sequenced: PBMCs. The source is a woman between 18 and 29 years old in good health and CMV-seronegative. The J gene is TRBJ2-7, the V gene TRBV4-2; the match to TRBD2 covers 11 bases. CDR3 region: CASSRGSGTSGSEAYEQYF. The CDR3 nucleotides read TGTGCCAGCAGCCGCGGGAGCGGGACTAGCGGATCAGAAGCCTACGAGCAGTACTTC.